Below, 4 T cell receptor beta chains from the same sample are listed, as sequenced in a study of STAT5B mutations in CD4+ large granular lymphocyte leukemia. Using immunoSEQ multiplex PCR, the repertoire was profiled, and TCRdb retains in-frame clones only, with some absent. The sample contains 24,000 or so clones, about 80% of which appear only once. Sample: CD4+ T cells from blood buffy coats. The source of these receptors is a human donor in good health.

V is TRBV5-1 and J is TRBJ2-6; D gene ambiguous. CDR3 length: 14 amino acids. In germline, CDR1 is SGHRS, CDR2 YFSETQ. Between the trimmed V and J ends, which lost 0 bases and 2 bases, there was a span of 3 bases. CDR3 sequence reads: CASSLAPGANVLTF. DNA for the CDR3: TGCGCCAGCAGCTTGGCCCCTGGGGCCAACGTCCTGACTTTC.

V usage is TRBV14 and J usage is TRBJ2-7; the D gene is possibly TRBD1 (5 bases). Looked up from germline, CDR1 is SGHDN and CDR2 is FVKESK. The CDR3 has 13 residues. Trimming took 3 bases from V and 4 from J, leaving 10 bases between them. In DNA form, the CDR3 reads TGTGCCAGCAGCCACGCAACAGGTTACGAGCAGTACGTC. Residues: CASSHATGYEQYV.

This clone appeared a few times. The chain's CDR3 is CSVVGLAGSQETQYF. As DNA, the CDR3 is TGCAGCGTTGTAGGTCTAGCGGGATCCCAAGAGACCCAGTACTTC. The chain uses TRBV29-1 and TRBJ2-5; 9 nucleotides align to TRBD2. Germline V gene sequence: CDR1 SQVTM, CDR2 ANQGSEA. CDR3 length equals 15 residues. Trimming took 4 bases from V and 1 from J; bases not matched to a gene: 7. Looking up the rest from reference TRBV29-1 and TRBJ2-5 gives the full variable domain: SAVISQKPSRDICQRGTSLTIQCQVDSQVTMMFWYRQQPGQSLTLIATANQGSEATYESGFVIDKFPISRPNLTFSTLTVSNMSPEDSSIYLCSVVGLAGSQETQYFGPGTRLLVL.

V usage is TRBV6-6 and J usage is TRBJ2-1; either TRBD1 or TRBD2 may supply D (6 bases each). Germline V gene data show CDR1 as MNHNY and CDR2 as SVGAGI (reference sequence). The V gene lost 2 bases and the J gene lost 12 bases, with 14 bases spanning the gap. The CDR3 has 13 amino acids. CDR3 DNA sequence: TGTGCCAGCAGTTACGATCGGGGGCGCATGCAGTTCTTC. Protein: CASSYDRGRMQFF.